This TCR beta chain was sequenced for a study of cytomegalovirus exposure and HLA in healthy donors. Whole-study findings and limits: A prior analysis recorded that most TCR beta V segments were productive about 87% or about 30% of the time. The likely explanation for a cluster of highly shared sequence variants was sequencing artifact. An apparent linkage of common viral pathogens to several of the most significant clusters emerged in a later analysis.

The PCR ran on 60 Vbeta and 13 Jbeta primers. In the original workflow: In a later analysis, 10 million to 11 million of some 80 million unique beta chains occurred in at least two donors. Data came from immunoSEQ multiplex PCR; TCRdb stores just in-frame clones and leaves some out. V and J calls and clone size come straight from that table; D and trimming were deduced from the DNA. The sample includes around 150,000 clones, around three quarters seen only once; the top ten take about 1.7%. V trimming: 3 bases; J trimming: 9 bases; junction bases outside the gene matches: 11. This CDR3 region has 14 residues. The germline gives CDR1 SGDLS, CDR2 YYNGEE. Comment on this clone: Antigen: not known.

Sequencing used PBMCs. The clonotype was recovered from a man aged 40-49 years in good health and CMV-seronegative. The V gene is TRBV9, the J gene TRBJ2-7, with 8 nucleotides matching TRBD1. The CDR3 protein is CASSGPGTGQAQYF. The CDR3 DNA follows: TGTGCCAGCAGCGGACCCGGGACAGGTCAGGCGCAGTACTTC.